The 21 T cell receptor beta chains reported below all come from one sample, sequenced in a study of Graves' ophthalmopathy and Graves' hyperthyroidism. Amplification of TCR beta CDR3 regions used RNA transcripts. The first round was an RT-PCR with HTBI primers, and the second round was a multiplex PCR. A single record per CDR3 protein comes from TCRdb applying MiXCR to the multiplex PCR reads. The table includes around 1.1 million distinct CDR3 sequences, 36% detected once. The sample taken for sequencing was peripheral blood or thyroid tissue (not recorded which). These receptors all come from an adult man with Graves' hyperthyroidism.

For this clonotype: An end of the junction differs from the germline gene, which may be a read error. This chain joins TRBV25-1 and TRBJ2-2; D gene ambiguous. The CDR3 has 14 residues. Germline assignment: CDR1 MGHDK and CDR2 SYGVNS. CDR3 DNA sequence: TGTGCCAGCAGCGAATCTACTAACACCGGGGAGCTGTTTTTT. It yields the protein CASSESTNTGELFF.

This clonotype was detected ten times or more. The J gene is TRBJ1-3, the V gene TRBV24-1; D uncertain. The germline V gene has CDR1 KGHDR and CDR2 SFDVKD. Trimming shortened V by 3 bases and J by 2 bases, and 10 bases separated the two germline ends. This CDR3 contains 15 residues. In DNA form, the CDR3 reads TGTGCCACCAGTGATAATACCAGAACTGGAAACACCATATATTTT. The encoded protein is CATSDNTRTGNTIYF.

The gene calls are TRBV29-1 and TRBJ2-2; no clear D. Germline CDR1 is SQVTM and CDR2 is ANQGSEA. The CDR3 sequence is 16 residues long. The V gene lost 4 bases and the J gene lost 6 bases, with 21 bases spanning the gap. The CDR3 bases are TGCAGCGTTGTTGGCACCACCAGCCGATCACCCGGGGAGCTGTTTTTT. Amino acids: CSVVGTTSRSPGELFF.

This clonotype was counted only a few times. The chain joins TRBV25-1 to TRBJ1-2; D is unresolved. This CDR3 spans 16 amino acids. Germline lookup yields CDR1 MGHDK and CDR2 SYGVNS. The ends were cut back, 5 bases at V and 5 bases at J, with 21 bases in the middle. This CDR3 reads CASSLGELAAHYGYTF. The CDR3 DNA sequence: TGTGCCAGCAGTTTGGGCGAACTGGCGGCCCATTATGGCTACACCTTC.

This clonotype was seen more than once but under ten times. This chain connects TRBV4-1 to TRBJ1-4; D not certain. V lost 3 bases to trimming and J lost 7 bases, with 15 bases between them. The CDR3 consists of 15 residues. Per the germline V gene, CDR1 is MGHRA and CDR2 is YSYEKL. The DNA of the CDR3 is TGCGCCAGCAGCCAGTTGGTCGCCGGTGGTGAAAAACTGTTTTTT. Protein sequence: CASSQLVAGGEKLFF.

As for this clonotype: This may stem from a read error, because a much larger clone lies one nucleotide away. The gene calls are TRBV7-6 and TRBJ2-5; the match to TRBD2 covers 8 bases. Trimming removed 1 base from V and 6 bases from J; junction bases left unmatched: 4. The CDR3 is made up of 14 amino acids. Germline lookup yields CDR1 SGHVS and CDR2 FNYEAQ. CDR3 loop: CASSLGGLGQTQYF. DNA for the CDR3: TGTGCCAGCAGCTTAGGGGGACTAGGACAGACCCAGTACTTC.

V usage is TRBV9 and J usage is TRBJ2-1, with D tentatively TRBD2 (6 bases). In germline, CDR1 is SGDLS, CDR2 YYNGEE. The ends were cut back, 3 bases at V and 4 bases at J, with 14 bases in the middle. This CDR3 region has 15 residues. CDR3 amino acids: CASSASSVGYNEQFF. CDR3 DNA sequence: TGTGCCAGCAGCGCCTCTAGCGTGGGGTACAATGAGCAGTTCTTC. Full variable domain (outside the CDR3, taken from reference TRBV9 and TRBJ2-1): DSGVTQTPKHLITATGQRVTLRCSPRSGDLSVYWYQQSLDQGLQFLIQYYNGEERAKGNILERFSAQQFPDLHSELNLSSLELGDSALYFCASSASSVGYNEQFFGPGTRLTVL.

This clonotype has a count of ten or more. The chain carries TRBV20-1 and TRBJ1-2, with D unclear. V lost 1 base, J lost 7 bases, and 16 bases lay in between. Looked up from germline, CDR1 is DFQATT and CDR2 is SNEGSKA (reference sequence). The CDR3 loop spans 14 amino acids. The CDR3 here is CSARGLRGGGGYTF. CDR3 sequence (DNA): TGCAGTGCTAGAGGTCTTCGGGGAGGAGGTGGCTACACCTTC.

The chain carries TRBV7-9 and TRBJ2-7; 10 nucleotides align to TRBD1. J was trimmed by 6 bases and V by 5 bases; bases with no gene match: 10. From germline, CDR1 is SEHNR and CDR2 FQNEAQ (reference sequence). CDR3 length equals 15 residues. This CDR3 is CASSKGDRGQGEQYF. The CDR3, as DNA: TGTGCCAGCAGCAAAGGCGACAGGGGGCAAGGCGAGCAGTACTTC.

The chain couples TRBV29-1 to TRBJ2-2, with TRBD1 as a possible D gene (5 bases). The CDR3 length is 16 residues. V lost 5 bases to trimming and J lost 0 bases, with 16 bases between them. CDR1 and CDR2 (germline): SQVTM, ANQGSEA. CDR3 in amino acids: CSVKWGPRANTGELFF. The CDR3 nucleotides are TGCAGCGTTAAGTGGGGCCCCCGCGCGAACACCGGGGAGCTGTTTTTT.

This clonotype was seen only a few times. The chain recombines TRBV25-1 with TRBJ2-3; maybe TRBD2 (5 bases). Germline V gives CDR1 MGHDK, CDR2 SYGVNS. This CDR3 is 14 amino acids long. V was clipped by 1 base and J by 8 bases, with 13 bases between them. CDR3 sequence: CASSEFLGRGTQYF. The CDR3 nucleotides read TGTGCCAGCAGTGAATTTTTAGGGAGAGGTACGCAGTATTTT.

The chain couples TRBV6-6 to TRBJ1-2; D gene ambiguous. The CDR3 has 15 amino acids. Trimming shortened V by 10 bases and J by 6 bases, and 24 bases separated the two germline ends. Per the germline V gene, CDR1 is MNHNY and CDR2 is SVGAGI (reference sequence). For the CDR3, the DNA is TGTGCCACCCCCGGATCCGACGGTTTTAGGGATGGCTACACCTTC. This sequence encodes CATPGSDGFRDGYTF.

This clonotype was recorded many times. The rearrangement joins TRBV7-8 to TRBJ2-2, with D possibly matching TRBD1 (5 bases). Trimming removed 5 bases at V and 6 bases at J, with 13 bases between. The germline V gene has CDR1 SGHVS and CDR2 FQNEAQ. The CDR3 is 14 residues long. The CDR3 DNA reads as TGTGCCAGCAGCCTAAGGGGCAGAGCCGGGGAGCTGTTTTTT. It is translated as CASSLRGRAGELFF.

This rearrangement joins TRBV29-1 to TRBJ2-5, with 9 nucleotides matching TRBD1. Germline V gives CDR1 SQVTM, CDR2 ANQGSEA. The CDR3 loop spans 15 amino acids. J lost 0 bases, V lost 5 bases, and 7 bases had no gene match. The CDR3 nucleotides read TGCAGCGTTCCACCGGGACAGGGAAACCAAGAGACCCAGTACTTC. It translates to CSVPPGQGNQETQYF.

This clonotype was observed once. The rearrangement links TRBV12-3 or TRBV12-4 to TRBJ2-5; D is unresolved. This CDR3 contains 12 residues. The V end was cut by 6 bases, the J end by 9 bases, with 14 bases between. The CDR3 spells CASSLTPVAQYF. The DNA of the CDR3 is TGTGCCAGCAGCCTTACCCCGGTGGCCCAGTACTTC.

As concerns this clonotype: One junction end disagrees with the germline gene, perhaps due to a read error. The chain joins TRBV7-2 to TRBJ2-6; TRBD1 aligns across 7 bases. The CDR3 extends over 10 amino acids. Germline CDR1 and CDR2: SGHTA and FQGNSA. The CDR3 bases are TGTGCCAGCAGCTTAGCGGACAGGAGGTTC. Protein sequence: CASSLADRRF.

There are a few counts of this clonotype. The chain combines TRBV27 with TRBJ1-2; TRBD1 matches at 7 bases. There are 12 residues in the CDR3. The V gene's germline CDR1 is MNHEY and CDR2 SMNVEV (reference sequence). The junction had 5 bases not matched to a gene; V was cut back by 5 bases and J by 8 bases. The CDR3 sequence is CASSDRVEGYTF. DNA of the CDR3: TGTGCCAGCAGTGACAGGGTCGAGGGCTACACCTTC.

This clonotype was counted many times. The rearrangement uses TRBV5-1 and TRBJ1-1; TRBD1 might be the D (6 bases). The ends were cut back, 4 bases at V and 0 bases at J, with 13 bases in the middle. The CDR3 length is 15 residues. The germline V gene encodes CDR1 SGHRS and CDR2 YFSETQ. CDR3 in amino acids: CASSITGQMNTEAFF. CDR3 coding DNA: TGCGCCAGCAGCATCACAGGACAGATGAACACTGAAGCTTTCTTT.

This clonotype was observed many times. In DNA form, the CDR3 reads TGCAGCGTGGGACAGGGGTCCCAAGAGACCCAGTACTTC. As protein: CSVGQGSQETQYF. J is TRBJ2-5 and V is TRBV29-1; 10 nucleotides align to TRBD1. From germline, CDR1 is SQVTM and CDR2 ANQGSEA. The CDR3 length is 13 residues. The ends lost 6 bases at V and 1 base at J; junction bases unmatched: 2.

The chain combines TRBV10-2 with TRBJ2-5; D gene ambiguous. The J call is doubtful: the DNA matches TRBJ2-7 better. This CDR3 is built from 14 residues. The germline CDR1 and CDR2 sequences are WSHSY and SAAADI. Here the CDR3 DNA reads TGCGCCAGCAGTGAGCCTACGAGCTCCTACGAGCAGTACTTC. The encoded protein is CASSEPTSSYEQYF.

The DNA of the CDR3 is TGCGCCAGCATCTCGGGCAGGGGGCATACTGAAGCTTTCTTT. It encodes CASISGRGHTEAFF. This rearrangement joins TRBV5-1 to TRBJ1-1; 8 bases match TRBD1. Per the germline V gene, CDR1 is SGHRS and CDR2 is YFSETQ. This CDR3 is 14 amino acids long. Germline trimming cut 6 bases from V and 5 bases from J; bases unmatched to any gene: 9.